The clone carrying this T cell receptor beta chain was observed at least ten times. This sample is part of a study of tumor-infiltrating lymphocytes in primary liver carcinoma. Unsorted whole blood served as the source of blood RNA, and germline DNA was extracted as well. Germline-derived CDR1 and CDR2 are MNHNY and SVGAGI (reference sequence). J gave up 7 bases and V 6 bases, and 11 bases lay outside the gene matches. This CDR3 comprises 14 residues. From 400 to 550 ng total RNA, TCR beta cDNA was generated with a primer in the constant region. For TCR beta, libraries were produced by three nested multiplex PCR rounds using slightly modified ARM-PCR. Rounds one and two of PCR, each of about 10 cycles, were primed with TRBV1-TRBV30 forward primers and a C-beta reverse primer. TCRdb fed the multiplex PCR reads into MiXCR, producing one record per CDR3 protein. This table has approximately 320,000 distinct CDR3 sequences, nearly 60% appearing once.

The sequence came from a woman aged 25 to 39 with primary liver carcinoma and hepatitis B virus infection. The specimen sequenced was peripheral blood. The chain uses TRBV6-6 and TRBJ1-1; 7 nucleotides align to TRBD1. The CDR3 DNA sequence: TGTGCCAGCAGCCTTATACAGGGGCAGGGTGAAGCTTTCTTT. It specifies CASSLIQGQGEAFF.